The source of this T cell receptor (beta chain) is a study of T-cell memory formation after mild COVID-19. Study-level points and caveats: Clones shrinking from day 15 to 85 showed even CD4/CD8 mixes; later expanders tilted CD4+. The study detected some responding clones in pre-infection memory, suggesting cross-reactive memory joined.

CDR3 size: 12 residues. Germline values: CDR1 DFQATT, CDR2 SNEGSKA (reference sequence). Trimming took 6 bases from V and 4 from J, leaving 11 bases between them. This clonotype has only one observation. Its cognate antigen is unknown. 5'RACE with constant-segment primers built TCRalpha and TCRbeta cDNA libraries with UMIs. One entry per CDR3 protein results from TCRdb running MiXCR on the 5' RACE reads. The data show around 200,000 distinct CDR3 sequences, roughly 17% seen once. V gene TRBV20-1 combines with J gene TRBJ2-3; D ambiguous. Sequenced material: PBMCs or a T cell subset sorted from them (not recorded which). This clonotype originated in an adult woman who had mild COVID-19 (a few samples of this study predate the infection). Cell type and time point are not known. The CDR3 nucleotides are TGCAGTGCCACCACTCAGGCAGATACGCAGTATTTT. Amino acids: CSATTQADTQYF.